This T cell receptor (beta chain) was sequenced in a study of blood T cell repertoires in COVID-19. The overall study: Material from acute and convalescent COVID-19 was sourced from the United States, Italy and Spain. T cells, B-cell-depleted T cells, or PBMCs supplied cDNA or gDNA.

Participants came from fewer than 25 US areas, aged about 18 to 95 years. Original analysis: Reference gene primer amplification in the assay estimated nucleated cell counts. Using immunoSEQ multiplex PCR, the repertoire was profiled, and TCRdb retains in-frame clones only, with some absent. V, J and clone size derive from that table, while D and trimming were established from the DNA sequence. Of fewer than 150,000 clones listed, 84% are singletons. CDR3 size: 16 residues. J was trimmed by 4 bases and V by 0 bases; bases with no gene match: 3. Germline loops: CDR1 LNHNV, CDR2 YYDKDF (reference sequence).

V gene TRBV15 combines with J gene TRBJ1-2; 12 nucleotides agree with TRBD1. The sequence was collected from a man in his forties or fifties in a cohort exposed to, infected with or recovered from COVID-19 (not recorded which). The sample consisted of PBMCs or T cells enriched from blood (not recorded which). The CDR3 DNA sequence: TGTGCCACCAGCAGAGAAAGGGGACAGGGGGCCTATGGCTACACCTTC. Translation gives CATSRERGQGAYGYTF.